The 29 T cell receptor beta chains reported below all come from one sample, sequenced in a study of cytomegalovirus exposure and HLA in healthy donors. A multiplex PCR was run with 60 Vbeta primers and 13 Jbeta primers. Assay: immunoSEQ multiplex PCR; the TCRdb copy retains only in-frame clones and omits some. The repertoire holds about 150,000 clones, more than 75% seen once, with over 6% in the top ten. The sample taken for sequencing was PBMCs. Receptors were obtained from a man aged 30-40 years in good health and CMV-seropositive.

The chain links TRBV5-4 to TRBJ1-2; a weak D match, TRBD1 (6 bases). CDR1 and CDR2 from the germline V gene are SGHNT and YYREEE (reference sequence). V gave up 4 bases and J gave up 3 bases, with 16 bases separating them. There are 15 residues in the CDR3. The CDR3 coding sequence is TGTGCCAGCAGCCAAGGGGGGGCGCGGGACTATGGCTACACCTTC. Translation gives CASSQGGARDYGYTF.

The V gene is TRBV25-1, the J gene TRBJ2-3; TRBD2 agrees at 7 bases. V shed 7 bases, J shed 4 bases, and the junction held 11 bases outside the gene matches. Germline CDR1 reads MGHDK; CDR2 reads SYGVNS. This CDR3 is built from 15 residues. The CDR3 loop is CASTPGGKDPDTQYF. The CDR3 DNA is TGTGCCAGCACCCCGGGGGGAAAGGATCCAGATACGCAGTATTTT.

The chain has TRBV29-1 and TRBJ2-5, with 9 bases fitting TRBD1. This CDR3 contains 17 residues. Germline V gene lookup returns CDR1 SQVTM and CDR2 ANQGSEA. Unmatched junction bases numbered 18, after V lost 3 bases and J lost 7 bases. In nucleotides, the CDR3 is TGCAGCGTTGATCCTACCCACTCCCGGGACAGGGCGATGACCCAGTACTTC. Translation: CSVDPTHSRDRAMTQYF.

This clone turned up a few times. This rearrangement joins TRBV5-4 to TRBJ1-3, with D uncertain. Trimming took off 4 bases at V and 4 bases at J, with 15 bases between the two ends. The germline CDR1 and CDR2 sequences are SGHNT and YYREEE (reference sequence). The CDR3 is 15 residues long. Here the CDR3 DNA reads TGTGCCAGCAGCCTTACAAACCTGGGCGGAAACACCATATATTTT. Translation gives CASSLTNLGGNTIYF.

This clone was detected only once. CDR3 residues: CASSPGHFEAFF. Here the CDR3 DNA reads TGTGCCAGCAGCCCGGGACATTTTGAAGCTTTCTTT. This chain uses TRBV7-9 with TRBJ1-1; the D gene is possibly TRBD1 (6 bases). The CDR3 runs to 12 residues. CDR1 is SEHNR and CDR2 is FQNEAQ in the germline V gene (reference sequence). Trimming stripped 5 bases from V and 7 bases from J, with 11 bases between.

V usage is TRBV2 and J usage is TRBJ2-7, with TRBD1 identical over 9 bases. Trimming at V came to 4 bases and at J to 7 bases, leaving 5 bases not matched to a gene. The CDR3 runs to 13 residues. Germline values: CDR1 SNHLY, CDR2 FYNNEI. The CDR3 region is CASSGDRAGEQYF. As DNA, the CDR3 is TGTGCCAGCAGTGGGGACAGGGCAGGGGAGCAGTACTTC. Full variable domain (remainder filled in from reference TRBV2 and TRBJ2-7): EPEVTQTPSHQVTQMGQEVILRCVPISNHLYFYWYRQILGQKVEFLVSFYNNEISEKSEIFDDQFSVERPDGSNFTLKIRSTKLEDSAMYFCASSGDRAGEQYFGPGTRLTVT.

This clone occurred once. The chain uses TRBV4-3 and TRBJ1-2; the match to TRBD1 covers 8 bases. The CDR3 is 16 residues long. V gave up 0 bases and J gave up 3 bases; unmatched junction bases: 6. Germline CDR1 LGHNA, CDR2 YSLEER. The CDR3 DNA sequence: TGCGCCAGCAGCCAAGATGCGGGGGACAGGCACTATGGCTACACCTTC. Translated: CASSQDAGDRHYGYTF.

The chain has TRBV30 and TRBJ1-2; 8 bases match TRBD1. V trimming: 3 bases; J trimming: 0 bases; junction bases outside the gene matches: 6. CDR3 length: 15 amino acids. CDR1 GTSNPN and CDR2 SVGIG come from the germline V gene (reference sequence). The CDR3 is CAWSEGTGSNYGYTF. In DNA form, the CDR3 reads TGTGCCTGGAGCGAAGGGACAGGATCTAACTATGGCTACACCTTC.

The gene calls are TRBV30 and TRBJ1-2; D gene unclear. The germline CDR1 and CDR2 sequences are GTSNPN and SVGIG (reference sequence). The V gene lost 2 bases and the J gene lost 7 bases, with 11 bases spanning the gap. This CDR3 has 12 residues. The CDR3: CAWSSGVGGYTF. In nucleotides, the CDR3 is TGTGCCTGGAGTTCCGGGGTGGGTGGCTACACCTTC.

This rearrangement joins TRBV6-1 to TRBJ2-7, with 9 bases fitting TRBD1. Germline V CDR1 and CDR2: MNHNS, SASEGT. This CDR3 spans 14 amino acids. The V segment lost 10 bases and the J segment 7 bases; nucleotides outside the gene matches: 14. DNA of the CDR3: TGTGCCACCAAACCGGGACAGGGTCTCGGGGAGCAGTACTTC. Its protein product is CATKPGQGLGEQYF.

The chain joins TRBV6-1 to TRBJ1-4; D remains ambiguous. V was cut by 6 bases and J by 8 bases, with 16 bases left in between. The CDR3 runs 14 residues. Germline-derived CDR1 and CDR2 are MNHNS and SASEGT. The DNA for the CDR3 is TGTGCCAGCAGACCTACGGCCGGGGTGGAAAAACTGTTTTTT. Translating gives CASRPTAGVEKLFF.

The CDR3 spells CASVSGNTGELFF. DNA for the CDR3: TGTGCCAGCGTCAGCGGAAACACCGGGGAGCTGTTTTTT. V gene TRBV6-6 combines with J gene TRBJ2-2; a weak D match, TRBD2 (5 bases). V was shortened by 8 bases and J by 2 bases, with 9 bases between the two germline ends. Germline CDR1 is MNHNY and CDR2 is SVGAGI (reference sequence). The CDR3 has 13 amino acids.

J is TRBJ1-1 and V is TRBV11-1, with D unclear. From germline, CDR1 is SGHAT and CDR2 FQDESV (reference sequence). The CDR3 has 13 amino acids. The ends were cut back, 3 bases at V and 1 base at J, with 6 bases in the middle. CDR3: CASSFGRNTEAFF. The DNA for the CDR3 is TGTGCCAGCAGCTTCGGGAGGAACACTGAAGCTTTCTTT.

The chain joins TRBV4-3 to TRBJ2-1; 7 nucleotides line up with TRBD1. In germline, CDR1 is LGHNA, CDR2 YSLEER. V shed 1 base and J 3 bases; nucleotides not matched to a gene: 3. The CDR3 loop spans 15 amino acids. The CDR3 nucleotides read TGCGCCAGCAGCCAAGGAGGGGGCCGCTACAATGAGCAGTTCTTC. Its protein product is CASSQGGGRYNEQFF.

The J gene is TRBJ1-1, the V gene TRBV4-1; TRBD1 aligns across 9 bases. The CDR3 is 19 residues long. Germline V gene data show CDR1 as MGHRA and CDR2 as YSYEKL. Germline trimming cut 7 bases from V and 1 base from J; bases unmatched to any gene: 19. The CDR3: CASISSQGLTGGQNTEAFF. CDR3 coding DNA: TGCGCCAGCATCAGCAGCCAAGGCTTGACAGGGGGGCAGAACACTGAAGCTTTCTTT.

J is TRBJ1-5 and V is TRBV5-5; 7 bases fit TRBD1. Trimming cost V 0 bases and J 4 bases; bases outside gene matches: 7. The germline V gene has CDR1 SGHKS and CDR2 YYEKEE (reference sequence). The CDR3 covers 16 residues. The CDR3 region has the DNA TGTGCCAGCAGCTTGGCGGGAGACAGGGCAAATCAGCCCCAGCATTTT. Its translation is CASSLAGDRANQPQHF.

The chain carries TRBV7-9 and TRBJ2-1; 7 bases are shared with TRBD1. With V trimmed by 1 base and J by 5 bases, 2 bases remained unmatched. The CDR3 sequence is 14 residues long. Germline V gene sequence: CDR1 SEHNR, CDR2 FQNEAQ (reference sequence). The CDR3 DNA follows: TGTGCCAGCAGCTTAGTTCAGGGGGACAATGAGCAGTTCTTC. Protein: CASSLVQGDNEQFF.

The chain joins TRBV4-1 to TRBJ2-1; D perhaps matches TRBD1 (6 bases). The V end was cut by 10 bases, the J end by 3 bases, with 16 bases between. Germline-derived CDR1 and CDR2 are MGHRA and YSYEKL. CDR3 length: 14 amino acids. CDR3 sequence (DNA): TGCGCCACCGCCAGGGGAGCGGACTACAATGAGCAGTTCTTC. It translates to CATARGADYNEQFF.

This clone has just one count. The J gene is TRBJ2-5, the V gene TRBV2; unclear D gene. Between the trimmed V and J ends, which lost 10 bases and 2 bases, there was a span of 5 bases. Germline V gene lookup returns CDR1 SNHLY and CDR2 FYNNEI. The CDR3 consists of 10 residues. The CDR3, as DNA: TGTGCCACCCGGCAAGAGACCCAGTACTTC. It specifies CATRQETQYF.

The rearrangement uses TRBV6-5 and TRBJ1-1; tentatively, D is TRBD1 (6 bases). Germline V lookup: CDR1 MNHEY, CDR2 SVGAGI. Trimming cost V 9 bases and J 5 bases, with 19 bases left between them. The CDR3 sequence is 14 residues long. In DNA form, the CDR3 reads TGTGCCAGGCCTCCGGGACATAAGGGAACTGAAGCTTTCTTT. Its protein is CARPPGHKGTEAFF.

The J gene is TRBJ2-7, the V gene TRBV30, with D unclear. Germline CDR1 is GTSNPN and CDR2 is SVGIG (reference sequence). This CDR3 comprises 13 residues. The V end was cut by 2 bases, the J end by 2 bases, with 10 bases between. In DNA form, the CDR3 reads TGTGCCTGGAGTACCCTCCCGGCCTACGAGCAGTACTTC. Protein sequence: CAWSTLPAYEQYF.

This clone was seen a handful of times. The chain has TRBV7-9 and TRBJ1-5; D remains unclear. Trimming stripped 1 base from V and 7 bases from J, with 11 bases between. CDR1 is SEHNR, CDR2 FQNEAQ, per germline (reference sequence). There are 14 residues in the CDR3. CDR3 DNA: TGTGCCAGCAGCTTAGGGGGTGGGAGACAGCCCCAGCATTTT. Its protein is CASSLGGGRQPQHF.

This clone appeared once. The chain employs TRBV28 and TRBJ1-2, with a possible D match to TRBD1 (6 bases). Germline CDR1 MDHEN, CDR2 SYDVKM. Trimming cost V 3 bases and J 8 bases, with 19 bases left between them. The CDR3 is made up of 15 amino acids. CDR3 nucleotide sequence: TGTGCCAGCAGTTTTCTTCGCGGGGGGGCGGGGGGCTACACCTTC. This sequence encodes CASSFLRGGAGGYTF.

The chain is built from TRBV5-1 and TRBJ2-3; 7 bases line up with TRBD1. V shed 4 bases, J shed 0 bases, and the junction held 5 bases outside the gene matches. The CDR3 contains 15 residues. Germline-derived CDR1 and CDR2 are SGHRS and YFSETQ. The CDR3 DNA is TGCGCCAGCAGCATGGACAGGCCTAGCACAGATACGCAGTATTTT. This encodes CASSMDRPSTDTQYF.

This chain joins TRBV4-2 and TRBJ2-7; possible D gene TRBD2, 5 bases. V was clipped by 0 bases and J by 6 bases, with 18 bases between them. CDR3 size: 16 residues. From germline, CDR1 is LGHNA and CDR2 YNFKEQ. CDR3 nucleotides: TGTGCCAGCAGCCAAGACCCCTGGGTTTCGGCGGGCGAGCAGTACTTC. This sequence encodes CASSQDPWVSAGEQYF.

This chain uses TRBV6-5 with TRBJ2-7; D gene ambiguous. CDR1 MNHEY and CDR2 SVGAGI come from the germline V gene. V gave up 1 base and J gave up 5 bases, with 3 bases separating them. There are 11 residues in the CDR3. The CDR3 DNA reads as TGTGCCAGCAGTTACTTCGACGAGCAGTACTTC. It is translated as CASSYFDEQYF.

J is TRBJ2-5 and V is TRBV5-4; D may be TRBD1 (5 bases). This CDR3 is 15 amino acids long. From germline, CDR1 is SGHNT and CDR2 YYREEE (reference sequence). Trimming took off 4 bases at V and 7 bases at J, with 20 bases between the two ends. The CDR3 DNA sequence: TGTGCCAGCAGCCCACCGGGCTCAAGCCAGGGGACCCAGTACTTC. It codes for CASSPPGSSQGTQYF. Full variable domain (outside the CDR3, taken from reference TRBV5-4 and TRBJ2-5): ETGVTQSPTHLIKTRGQQVTLRCSSQSGHNTVSWYQQALGQGPQFIFQYYREEENGRGNFPPRFSGLQFPNYSSELNVNALELDDSALYLCASSPPGSSQGTQYFGPGTRLLVL.

This clone was picked up a small number of times. The V gene is TRBV4-3, the J gene TRBJ1-1; D not certain. V gave up 3 bases and J gave up 1 base, with 12 bases separating them. The CDR3 loop spans 15 amino acids. Germline V gives CDR1 LGHNA, CDR2 YSLEER. Here the CDR3 reads CASSQTVGRNTEAFF. The CDR3 nucleotides are TGCGCCAGCAGCCAGACGGTCGGGAGGAACACTGAAGCTTTCTTT.

The V call is TRBV11-2, the J call TRBJ2-3, with 10 bases matching TRBD1. The CDR3 is made up of 14 amino acids. V was clipped by 2 bases and J by 6 bases; unmatched bases: 2. Germline values: CDR1 SGHAT, CDR2 FQNNGV. CDR3 coding DNA: TGTGCCAGCAGCTTAAGGACAGGGGGGGATACGCAGTATTTT. This encodes CASSLRTGGDTQYF.